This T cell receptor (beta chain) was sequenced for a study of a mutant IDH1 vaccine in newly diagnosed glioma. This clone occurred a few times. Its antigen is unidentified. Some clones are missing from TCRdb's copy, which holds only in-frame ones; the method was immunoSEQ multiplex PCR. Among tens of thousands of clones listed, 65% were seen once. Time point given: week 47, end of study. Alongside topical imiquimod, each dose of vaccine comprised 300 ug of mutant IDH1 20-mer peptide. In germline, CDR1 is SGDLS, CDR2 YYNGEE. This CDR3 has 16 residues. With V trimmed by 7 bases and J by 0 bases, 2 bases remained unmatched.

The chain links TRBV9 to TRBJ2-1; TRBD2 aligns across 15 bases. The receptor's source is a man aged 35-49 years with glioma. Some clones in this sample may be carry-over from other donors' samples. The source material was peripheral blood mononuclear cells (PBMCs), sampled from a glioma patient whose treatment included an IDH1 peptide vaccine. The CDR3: CASGTSGGSSYNEQFF. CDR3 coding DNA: TGTGCCAGCGGGACTAGCGGGGGGTCCTCCTACAATGAGCAGTTCTTC.